A single TCR beta chain is shown here with its context. From the RT-PCR reads, TCRdb called clonotypes with MiXCR, one entry per CDR3 protein. The sample holds over 400,000 distinct CDR3 sequences, around 15% seen once. The sample is drawn from a study of patients and donors after allogeneic stem cell transplantation. The CDR3 contains 15 residues. J lost 5 bases, V lost 2 bases, and 8 bases had no gene match. The V gene's germline CDR1 is DFQATT and CDR2 SNEGSKA (reference sequence). The clonotype was recovered from a human donor who was either an allogeneic HSCT recipient or a stem cell or donor lymphocyte infusion donor (not recorded which). It is not recorded whose cells these are; they may come from a transplant donor. Input material: blood, either unsorted or a sorted T cell fraction (not recorded which). This chain uses TRBV20-1 with TRBJ1-4; 7 bases map to TRBD1. The chain's CDR3 is CSARLTGVQNEKLFF. The CDR3 nucleotides read TGCAGTGCTAGACTCACAGGGGTTCAAAATGAAAAACTGTTTTTT.